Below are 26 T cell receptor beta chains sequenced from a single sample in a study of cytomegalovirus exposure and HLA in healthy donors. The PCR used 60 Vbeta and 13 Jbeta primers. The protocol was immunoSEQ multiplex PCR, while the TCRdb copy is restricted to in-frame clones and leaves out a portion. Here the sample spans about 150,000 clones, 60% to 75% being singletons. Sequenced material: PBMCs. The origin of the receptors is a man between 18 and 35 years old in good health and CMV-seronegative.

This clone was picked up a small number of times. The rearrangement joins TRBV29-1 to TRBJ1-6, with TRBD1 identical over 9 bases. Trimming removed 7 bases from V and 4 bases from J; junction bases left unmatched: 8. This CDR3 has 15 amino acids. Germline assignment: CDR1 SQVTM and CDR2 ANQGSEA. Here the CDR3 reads CSASETGGYNSPLHF. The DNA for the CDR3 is TGCAGCGCCTCCGAGACAGGGGGTTATAATTCACCCCTCCACTTT.

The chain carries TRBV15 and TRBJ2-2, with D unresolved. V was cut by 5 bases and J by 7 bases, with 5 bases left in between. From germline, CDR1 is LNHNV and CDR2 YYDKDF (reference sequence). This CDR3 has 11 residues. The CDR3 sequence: CATSGGGELFF. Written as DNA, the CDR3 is TGTGCCACCAGCGGCGGCGGGGAGCTGTTTTTT.

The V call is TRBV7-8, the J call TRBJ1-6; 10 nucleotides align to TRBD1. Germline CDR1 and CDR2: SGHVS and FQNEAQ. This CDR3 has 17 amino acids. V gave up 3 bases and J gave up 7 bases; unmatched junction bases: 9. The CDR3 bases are TGTGCCAGCAGCTTCACTCACCAGGGACAGGGGAATTCACCCCTCCACTTT. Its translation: CASSFTHQGQGNSPLHF.

CDR3: CASSLKANTEAFF. CDR3 DNA: TGTGCCAGCAGCTTGAAAGCGAACACTGAAGCTTTCTTT. This chain joins TRBV5-4 and TRBJ1-1; D uncertain. Germline V gene data show CDR1 as SGHNT and CDR2 as YYREEE (reference sequence). CDR3 length equals 13 residues. Trimming removed 1 base from V and 1 base from J, with 5 bases in between. The full variable domain, its missing parts supplied by reference TRBV5-4 and TRBJ1-1, is ETGVTQSPTHLIKTRGQQVTLRCSSQSGHNTVSWYQQALGQGPQFIFQYYREEENGRGNFPPRFSGLQFPNYSSELNVNALELDDSALYLCASSLKANTEAFFGQGTRLTVV.

This CDR3 is CASSLAASGGWYEQYF. For the CDR3, the DNA is TGTGCCAGCAGCTTAGCGGCTAGCGGGGGGTGGTACGAGCAGTACTTC. The chain uses TRBV7-2 and TRBJ2-7; TRBD2 matches 11 bases. Germline V lookup: CDR1 SGHTA, CDR2 FQGNSA. This CDR3 contains 16 residues. With 0 bases clipped from V and 4 bases from J, the junction kept 5 bases outside the gene matches.

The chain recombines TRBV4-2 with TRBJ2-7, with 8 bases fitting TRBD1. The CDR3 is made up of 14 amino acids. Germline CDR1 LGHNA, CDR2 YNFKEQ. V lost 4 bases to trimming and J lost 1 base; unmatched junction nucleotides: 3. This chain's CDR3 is CASSLTGDSYEQYF. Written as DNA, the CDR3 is TGTGCCAGCAGCCTGACAGGGGATTCCTACGAGCAGTACTTC.

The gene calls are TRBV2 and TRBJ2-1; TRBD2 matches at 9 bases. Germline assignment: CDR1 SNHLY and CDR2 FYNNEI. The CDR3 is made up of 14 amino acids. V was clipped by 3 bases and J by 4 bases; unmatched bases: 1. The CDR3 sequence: CASSELAGYNEQFF. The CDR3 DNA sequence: TGTGCCAGCAGTGAGCTAGCGGGGTACAATGAGCAGTTCTTC.

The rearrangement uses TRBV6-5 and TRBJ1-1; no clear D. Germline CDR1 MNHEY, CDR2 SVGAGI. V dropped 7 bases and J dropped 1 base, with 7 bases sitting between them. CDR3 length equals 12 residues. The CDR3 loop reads CASTSRNTEAFF. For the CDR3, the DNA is TGTGCCAGCACCTCGAGGAACACTGAAGCTTTCTTT.

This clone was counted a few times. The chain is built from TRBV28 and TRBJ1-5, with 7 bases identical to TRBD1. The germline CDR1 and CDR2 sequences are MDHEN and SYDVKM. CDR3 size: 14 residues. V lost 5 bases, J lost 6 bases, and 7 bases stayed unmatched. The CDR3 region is CASSPRQGGQPQHF. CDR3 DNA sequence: TGTGCCAGCAGTCCGCGACAGGGAGGTCAGCCCCAGCATTTT.

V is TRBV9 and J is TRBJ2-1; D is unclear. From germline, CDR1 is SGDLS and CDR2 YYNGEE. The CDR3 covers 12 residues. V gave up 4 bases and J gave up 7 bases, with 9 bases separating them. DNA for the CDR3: TGTGCCAGCAGCACGGGTGGGAATGAGCAGTTCTTC. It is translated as CASSTGGNEQFF.

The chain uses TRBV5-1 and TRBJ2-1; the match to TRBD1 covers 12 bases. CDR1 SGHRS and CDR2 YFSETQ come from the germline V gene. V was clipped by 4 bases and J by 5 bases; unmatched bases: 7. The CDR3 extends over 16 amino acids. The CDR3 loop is CASSVGTGGAHNEQFF. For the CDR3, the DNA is TGCGCCAGCAGCGTCGGGACAGGGGGCGCCCACAATGAGCAGTTCTTC.

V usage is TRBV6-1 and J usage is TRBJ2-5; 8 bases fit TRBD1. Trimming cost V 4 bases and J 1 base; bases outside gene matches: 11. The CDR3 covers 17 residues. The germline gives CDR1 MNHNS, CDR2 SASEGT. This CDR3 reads CASSGTGGRGRQETQYF. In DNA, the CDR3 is TGTGCCAGCAGTGGAACAGGGGGTAGGGGTCGCCAAGAGACCCAGTACTTC.

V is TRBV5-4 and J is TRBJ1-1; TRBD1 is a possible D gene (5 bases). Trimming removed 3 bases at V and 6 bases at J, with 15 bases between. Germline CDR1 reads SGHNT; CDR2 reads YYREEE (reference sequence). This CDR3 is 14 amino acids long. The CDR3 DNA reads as TGTGCCAGCAGCTCACTCAGTCGGGGGGCTGAAGCTTTCTTT. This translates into CASSSLSRGAEAFF.

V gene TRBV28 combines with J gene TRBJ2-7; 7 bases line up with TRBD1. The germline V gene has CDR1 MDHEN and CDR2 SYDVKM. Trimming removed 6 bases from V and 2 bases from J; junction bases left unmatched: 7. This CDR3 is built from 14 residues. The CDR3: CASRVQGHPYEQYV. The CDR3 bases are TGTGCCAGCAGAGTACAGGGGCACCCCTACGAGCAGTACGTC.

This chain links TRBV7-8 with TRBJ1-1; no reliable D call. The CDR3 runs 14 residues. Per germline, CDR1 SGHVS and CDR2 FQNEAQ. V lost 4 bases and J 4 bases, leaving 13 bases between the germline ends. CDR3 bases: TGTGCCAGCAGCTACCCGGTGGCGGGCACTGAAGCTTTCTTT. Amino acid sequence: CASSYPVAGTEAFF.

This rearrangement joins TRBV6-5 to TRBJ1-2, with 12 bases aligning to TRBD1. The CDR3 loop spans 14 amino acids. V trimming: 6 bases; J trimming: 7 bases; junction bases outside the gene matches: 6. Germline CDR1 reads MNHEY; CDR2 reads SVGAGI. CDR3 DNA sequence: TGTGCCAGCAGCTCCGGGACAGGGGGCTTTGGCTACACCTTC. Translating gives CASSSGTGGFGYTF.

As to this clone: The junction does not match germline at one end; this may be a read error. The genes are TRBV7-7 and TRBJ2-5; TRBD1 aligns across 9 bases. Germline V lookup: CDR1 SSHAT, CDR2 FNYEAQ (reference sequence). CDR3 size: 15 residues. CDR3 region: CASRAGTGYQETQYF. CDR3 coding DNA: TGTGCTAGCAGGGCCGGGACAGGGTACCAAGAGACCCAGTACTTC. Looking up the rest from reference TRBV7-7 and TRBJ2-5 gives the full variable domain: GAGVSQSPRYKVTKRGQDVTLRCDPISSHATLYWYQQALGQGPEFLTYFNYEAQPDKSGLPSDRFSAERPEGSISTLTIQRTEQRDSAMYRCASRAGTGYQETQYFGPGTRLLVL.

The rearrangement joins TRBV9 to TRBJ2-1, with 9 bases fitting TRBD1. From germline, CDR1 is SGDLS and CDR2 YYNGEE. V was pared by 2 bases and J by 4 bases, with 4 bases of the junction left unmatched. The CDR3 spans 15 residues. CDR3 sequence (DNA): TGTGCCAGCAGCGTTCGGACAGGGGCTTACAATGAGCAGTTCTTC. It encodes CASSVRTGAYNEQFF.

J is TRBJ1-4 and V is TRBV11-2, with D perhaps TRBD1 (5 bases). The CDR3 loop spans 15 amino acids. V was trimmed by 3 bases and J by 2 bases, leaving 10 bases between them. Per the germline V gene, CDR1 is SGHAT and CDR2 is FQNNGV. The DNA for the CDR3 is TGTGCCAGCAGCTTTTTGGCAGGGACTAATGAAAAACTGTTTTTT. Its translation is CASSFLAGTNEKLFF. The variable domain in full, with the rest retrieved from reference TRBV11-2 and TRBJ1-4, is EAGVAQSPRYKIIEKRQSVAFWCNPISGHATLYWYQQILGQGPKLLIQFQNNGVVDDSQLPKDRFSAERLKGVDSTLKIQPAKLEDSAVYLCASSFLAGTNEKLFFGSGTQLSVL.

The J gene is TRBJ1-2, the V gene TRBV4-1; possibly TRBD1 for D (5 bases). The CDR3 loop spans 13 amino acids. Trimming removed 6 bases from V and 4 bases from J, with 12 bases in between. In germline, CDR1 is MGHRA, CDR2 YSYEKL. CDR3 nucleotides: TGCGCCAGCAGTTACGGGACTTCCTATGGCTACACCTTC. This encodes CASSYGTSYGYTF.

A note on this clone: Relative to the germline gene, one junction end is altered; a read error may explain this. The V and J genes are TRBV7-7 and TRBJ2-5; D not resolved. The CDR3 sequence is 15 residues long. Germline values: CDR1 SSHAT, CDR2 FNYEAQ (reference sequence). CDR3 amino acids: CASSLGHPYQEAQYF. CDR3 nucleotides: TGTGCTAGCAGCTTAGGTCATCCGTACCAAGAGGCCCAGTACTTC.

In DNA, the CDR3 is TGTGCCAGCAGCCAAAATCATAGAGATTATGAGCAGTTCTTC. This encodes CASSQNHRDYEQFF. The chain employs TRBV4-2 and TRBJ2-1, with D uncertain. The CDR3 has 14 residues. The V end was cut by 2 bases, the J end by 8 bases, with 13 bases between. The V gene's germline CDR1 is LGHNA and CDR2 YNFKEQ.

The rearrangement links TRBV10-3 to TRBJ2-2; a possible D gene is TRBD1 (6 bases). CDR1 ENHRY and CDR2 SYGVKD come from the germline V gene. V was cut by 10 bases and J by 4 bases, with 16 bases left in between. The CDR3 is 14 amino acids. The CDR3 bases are TGTGCCACCTGCTTCACAGGGCTCACCGGGGAGCTGTTTTTT. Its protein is CATCFTGLTGELFF.

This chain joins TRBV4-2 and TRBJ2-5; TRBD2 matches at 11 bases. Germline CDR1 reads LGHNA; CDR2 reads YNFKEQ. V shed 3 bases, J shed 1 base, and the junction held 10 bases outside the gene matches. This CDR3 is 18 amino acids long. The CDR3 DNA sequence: TGTGCCAGCAGCCAGTCCGGGACTAGCGGAAGTACCCAAGAGACCCAGTACTTC. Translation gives CASSQSGTSGSTQETQYF.

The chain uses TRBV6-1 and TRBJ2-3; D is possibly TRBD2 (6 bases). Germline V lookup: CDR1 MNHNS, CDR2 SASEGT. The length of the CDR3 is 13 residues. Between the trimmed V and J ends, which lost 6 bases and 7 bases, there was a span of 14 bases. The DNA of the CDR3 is TGTGCCAGCAGGTTAACCGGGGGTAATACGCAGTATTTT. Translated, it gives CASRLTGGNTQYF.

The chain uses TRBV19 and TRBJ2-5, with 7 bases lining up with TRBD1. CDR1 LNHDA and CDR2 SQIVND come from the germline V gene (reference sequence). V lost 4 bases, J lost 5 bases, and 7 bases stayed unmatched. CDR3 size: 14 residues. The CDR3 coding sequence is TGTGCCAGTAGTACCCTTCGGGACAGTGAGACCCAGTACTTC. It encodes CASSTLRDSETQYF.